The 7 T cell receptor beta chains in this list originate from one sample, sequenced in a study of blood T cell repertoires in COVID-19. The method was immunoSEQ multiplex PCR; TCRdb's version includes in-frame clones alone and lacks a portion of them. Of around 46,000 clones listed, about 85% were seen once; the top ten hold 13% to 15%. Sequenced: peripheral blood. These receptors were collected from a human donor in a cohort sampled during active COVID-19.

The chain employs TRBV6-5 and TRBJ1-2; 8 nucleotides line up with TRBD1. V was pared by 6 bases and J by 2 bases, with 8 bases of the junction left unmatched. Germline V CDR1 and CDR2: MNHEY, SVGAGI. The CDR3 extends over 15 amino acids. The DNA for the CDR3 is TGTGCCAGCAGGACCGGACAGGGAACCAACTATGGCTACACCTTC. Translating gives CASRTGQGTNYGYTF.

J is TRBJ2-5 and V is TRBV2, with 9 bases lining up with TRBD2. Germline V gene lookup returns CDR1 SNHLY and CDR2 FYNNEI. This CDR3 contains 14 residues. V was clipped by 3 bases and J by 7 bases; unmatched bases: 6. CDR3 DNA sequence: TGTGCCAGCAGTGACCGGGGACTAGCCGGGACCCAGTACTTC. Translation gives CASSDRGLAGTQYF.

The count of this clone is one. The J gene is TRBJ2-4, the V gene TRBV5-4, with 8 positions matching TRBD2. The length of the CDR3 is 16 residues. The J segment lost 2 bases and the V segment lost 4 bases, leaving 8 bases of the junction unmatched. Germline CDR1 is SGHNT and CDR2 is YYREEE (reference sequence). CDR3 bases: TGTGCCAGCAGCCCCTTCCGGGAGGGCCCCAAAAACATTCAGTACTTC. It encodes CASSPFREGPKNIQYF.

CDR3 coding DNA: TGTGCCAGCTCACCCGACACAAACACAGATACGCAGTATTTT. This gives the protein CASSPDTNTDTQYF. The chain carries TRBV18 and TRBJ2-3, with D unclear. CDR1 KGHSH and CDR2 LQKENI come from the germline V gene. The CDR3 runs 14 residues. V dropped 3 bases and J dropped 2 bases, with 9 bases sitting between them. The variable domain in full, completed from reference TRBV18 and TRBJ2-3, reads NAGVMQNPRHLVRRRGQEARLRCSPMKGHSHVYWYRQLPEEGLKFMVYLQKENIIDESGMPKERFSAEFPKEGPSILRIQQVVRGDSAAYFCASSPDTNTDTQYFGPGTRLTVL.

This clone was picked up one time. The chain recombines TRBV9 with TRBJ2-1; 12 nucleotides line up with TRBD2. V dropped 2 bases and J dropped 6; count of bases not matched to a gene: 6. Germline CDR1 SGDLS, CDR2 YYNGEE. There are 16 residues in the CDR3. CDR3 sequence (DNA): TGTGCCAGCAGCGTCCCTCTAGCGGGAGGGATCAATGAGCAGTTCTTC. Its protein is CASSVPLAGGINEQFF.

This clone is a singleton in its sample. V is TRBV5-5 and J is TRBJ1-6; TRBD1 aligns across 10 bases. CDR1 and CDR2 from the germline V gene are SGHKS and YYEKEE (reference sequence). Trimming removed 2 bases from V and 7 bases from J; junction bases left unmatched: 3. There are 15 residues in the CDR3. For the CDR3, the DNA is TGTGCCAGCAGCTTTCCGGGACAGGGGAATTCACCCCTCCACTTT. Its translation: CASSFPGQGNSPLHF.

The rearrangement joins TRBV30 to TRBJ1-4; D is undetermined. CDR3 length: 13 residues. V was clipped by 3 bases and J by 5 bases, with 10 bases between them. Germline V lookup: CDR1 GTSNPN, CDR2 SVGIG (reference sequence). Here the CDR3 DNA reads TGTGCCTGGAGCTCAGATTCAAATGAAAAACTGTTTTTT. Protein sequence: CAWSSDSNEKLFF.